This T cell receptor (beta chain) emerged from a study of shared clonotypes between healthy human individuals. The wider study: Each donor contributed plates that comprised three CD4 naive, three CD4 memory, two CD8 naive and one CD8 memory.

The repertoire was sequenced with immunoSEQ multiplex PCR; TCRdb's copy has only in-frame clones and lacks some. Seen here are some 2 million clones, about 95% observed once, and the top ten hold approximately 1%. As regards this clone: Its antigen is currently unknown.

Trimming cost V 8 bases and J 3 bases, with 10 bases left between them. Germline V gives CDR1 DFQATT, CDR2 SNEGSKA (reference sequence). The CDR3 covers 11 residues. Study-wide points: Clonotypes shared by all four sorted-subset donors had higher generation probabilities than non-shared clonotypes. In having few donors, the study represented limited genetic and exposure-history diversity.

The naive CD8 subset, CD45RO-negative cells positively selected for CCR7, excluded terminally differentiated effector memory CD45RA+ cells. The rearrangement uses TRBV20-1 and TRBJ1-1; a possible D gene is TRBD1 (5 bases). This sequence originates from a young man in good health. Sequencing was carried out using naive CD8+ T cells sorted from blood. The CDR3 region has the DNA TGCAGTTTGCAGGGTTACACTGAAGCTTTCTTT. Amino acid sequence: CSLQGYTEAFF.